Below, one T cell receptor beta chain is given with its context. The antigen is undetermined. This CDR3 has 16 residues. V lost 0 bases, J lost 4 bases, and 13 bases lay in between. Per the germline V gene, CDR1 is MNHNS and CDR2 is SASEGT. This entry comes from a study of T cell repertoires in cytomegalovirus infection. For the study at large: Recently described HLA-C-restricted plus well-studied HLA-B-restricted CMV epitopes were used. Public TCR beta signatures marked donors with CMV infection and the matching HLA. General study findings and limits: Predominance within the ex vivo response was attributable to HLA-C-restricted CMV-specific TCR beta clonotypes. Frequencies of public TCR beta families were cumulated, and this identified carriers of CMV plus the relevant HLA.

Using its own MiXCR run on the reads, TCRdb lists one record per CDR3 protein. The profile shows about 570,000 distinct CDR3 sequences, around two fifths of them singletons. The J gene is TRBJ1-5, the V gene TRBV6-1; tentatively, D is TRBD1 (5 bases). This sample comprised cultured PBMCs, obtained from culture after CMV antigen stimulation. The sequence was obtained from a human donor in good health (CMV status not recorded). Some clones in this sample may be carry-over from other donors' samples. The CDR3 DNA reads as TGTGCCAGCAGTGAAGCGCCAGGGTGGCTTAATCAGCCCCAGCATTTT. Its protein product is CASSEAPGWLNQPQHF.